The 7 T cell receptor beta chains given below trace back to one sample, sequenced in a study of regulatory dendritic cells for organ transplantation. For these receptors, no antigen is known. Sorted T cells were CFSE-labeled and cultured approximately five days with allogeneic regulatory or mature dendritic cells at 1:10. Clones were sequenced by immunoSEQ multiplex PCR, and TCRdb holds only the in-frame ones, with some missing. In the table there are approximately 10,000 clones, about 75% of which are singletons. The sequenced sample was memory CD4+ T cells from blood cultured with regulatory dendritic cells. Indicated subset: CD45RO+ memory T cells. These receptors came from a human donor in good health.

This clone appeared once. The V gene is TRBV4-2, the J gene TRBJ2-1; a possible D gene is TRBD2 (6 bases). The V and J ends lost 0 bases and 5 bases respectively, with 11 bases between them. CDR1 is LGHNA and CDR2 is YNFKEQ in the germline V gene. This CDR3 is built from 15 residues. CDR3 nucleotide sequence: TGTGCCAGCAGCCAAGAAGGGACTTCAAACAATGAGCAGTTCTTC. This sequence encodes CASSQEGTSNNEQFF.

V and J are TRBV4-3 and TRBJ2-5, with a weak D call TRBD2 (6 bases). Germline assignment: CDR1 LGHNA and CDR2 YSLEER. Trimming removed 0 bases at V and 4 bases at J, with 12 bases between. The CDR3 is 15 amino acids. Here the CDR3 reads CASSQDPGVPETQYF. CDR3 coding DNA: TGCGCCAGCAGCCAAGATCCGGGGGTCCCAGAGACCCAGTACTTC.

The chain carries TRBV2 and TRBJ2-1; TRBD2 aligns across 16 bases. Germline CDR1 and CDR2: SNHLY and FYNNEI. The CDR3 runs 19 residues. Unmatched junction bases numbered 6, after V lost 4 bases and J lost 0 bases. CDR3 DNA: TGTGCCAGCAGTGGGGGACTAGCGGGGGGGCTGGGCTCCTACAATGAGCAGTTCTTC. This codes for CASSGGLAGGLGSYNEQFF.

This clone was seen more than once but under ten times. This chain's CDR3 is CASSSLAAEETQYF. The CDR3 DNA sequence: TGTGCCAGCAGCTCCTTGGCCGCGGAAGAGACCCAGTACTTC. V is TRBV5-4 and J is TRBJ2-5; no clear D gene. Trimming left V 3 bases short and J 3 bases short, with 12 bases between. In germline, CDR1 is SGHNT, CDR2 YYREEE (reference sequence). The CDR3 covers 14 residues.

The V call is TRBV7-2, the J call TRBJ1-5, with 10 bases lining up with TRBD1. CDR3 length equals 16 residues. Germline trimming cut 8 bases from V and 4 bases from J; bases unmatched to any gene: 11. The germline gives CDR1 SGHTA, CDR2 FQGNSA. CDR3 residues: CASSRDRGDPNQPQHF. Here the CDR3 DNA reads TGTGCCAGCTCCCGGGACAGGGGAGATCCTAATCAGCCCCAGCATTTT.

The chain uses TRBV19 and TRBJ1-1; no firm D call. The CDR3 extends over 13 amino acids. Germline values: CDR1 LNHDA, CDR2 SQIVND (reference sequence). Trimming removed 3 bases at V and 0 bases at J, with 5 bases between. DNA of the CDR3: TGTGCCAGTAGTATGCAGGTGAACACTGAAGCTTTCTTT. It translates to CASSMQVNTEAFF.

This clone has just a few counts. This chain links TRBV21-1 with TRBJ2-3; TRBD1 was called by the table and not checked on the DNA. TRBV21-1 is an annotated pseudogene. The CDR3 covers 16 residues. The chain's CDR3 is CASSKDQPGSTDTQYF. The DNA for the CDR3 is TGTGCCAGCAGCAAAGATCAGCCAGGGTCCACAGATACGCAGTATTTT.